These 31 T cell receptor beta chains came from one sample sequenced in a study of CD8+ T cells in alopecia areata. Investigators isolated RNA and reverse transcribed it into cDNA to act as the sequencing template. This table comes from immunoSEQ multiplex PCR, and its TCRdb copy is limited to in-frame clones, with some not included. This table has fewer than 90,000 clones, 51% appearing once. The source material was NKG2D-high CD8+ T cells sorted from blood. The receptors stem from a human donor with alopecia areata.

V gene TRBV7-8 combines with J gene TRBJ2-3; no firm D call. Germline V gene data show CDR1 as SGHVS and CDR2 as FQNEAQ. There are 14 residues in the CDR3. V lost 3 bases and J lost 0, with 7 bases in between. In nucleotides, the CDR3 is TGTGCCAGCAGCTTCCTTATGAGCACAGATACGCAGTATTTT. It specifies CASSFLMSTDTQYF.

The V and J genes are TRBV27 and TRBJ1-6; D call uncertain. Trimming cost V 3 bases and J 10 bases, with 10 bases left between them. The CDR3 covers 13 residues. Germline V gives CDR1 MNHEY, CDR2 SMNVEV (reference sequence). The CDR3 nucleotides are TGTGCCAGCAGTTTTTTCTTCGACTCACCCCTCCACTTT. Its translation: CASSFFFDSPLHF.

The J gene is TRBJ2-2, the V gene TRBV4-3; TRBD2 is a possible D gene (5 bases). CDR3 length: 16 residues. Trimming took off 0 bases at V and 4 bases at J, with 12 bases between the two ends. The V gene's germline CDR1 is LGHNA and CDR2 YSLEER. The CDR3 sequence is CASSQDRGNPTGELFF. CDR3 in DNA: TGCGCCAGCAGCCAAGATCGGGGTAACCCCACCGGGGAGCTGTTTTTT.

There are a few counts of this clone. The rearrangement links TRBV23-1 to TRBJ2-3; 7 nucleotides agree with TRBD1. TRBV23-1 is known as an ORF, though its function is uncertain. Trimming at V came to 4 bases and at J to 9 bases, leaving 16 bases not matched to a gene. The CDR3 is made up of 16 amino acids. The CDR3 DNA is TGCGCCAGCAGTCGCCCAGGGGACAGACCAAGGGAGACGCAGTATTTT. It yields the protein CASSRPGDRPRETQYF.

The chain links TRBV4-1 to TRBJ2-7; possible D gene TRBD2, 6 bases. The germline V and J ends were trimmed by 1 base and 2 bases, with 12 bases remaining between them. Germline CDR1 is MGHRA and CDR2 is YSYEKL. The CDR3 contains 15 residues. The CDR3 bases are TGCGCCAGCAGCCAAGGGCCGGGACTGACCTACGAGCAGTACTTC. As protein: CASSQGPGLTYEQYF.

The rearrangement joins TRBV6-6 to TRBJ2-3; D is possibly TRBD1 (5 bases). Trimming pared 7 bases from V and 2 bases from J, leaving 16 bases between. This CDR3 is 15 amino acids long. Looked up from germline, CDR1 is MNHNY and CDR2 is SVGAGI (reference sequence). CDR3 residues: CASTQGEALTDTQYF. CDR3 DNA: TGTGCCAGCACCCAGGGCGAGGCGCTCACAGATACGCAGTATTTT.

The table lists this clone with a few counts. The chain combines TRBV28 with TRBJ2-7; perhaps TRBD1 as D (6 bases). The CDR3 is 14 amino acids. Per the germline V gene, CDR1 is MDHEN and CDR2 is SYDVKM. The V and J ends lost 6 bases and 3 bases respectively, with 15 bases between them. This chain's CDR3 is CASRRQGTLYEQYF. CDR3 nucleotides: TGTGCCAGCAGGCGGCAGGGGACCCTCTACGAGCAGTACTTC.

The gene calls are TRBV4-3 and TRBJ2-5, with 10 nucleotides matching TRBD2. The CDR3 has 18 residues. J was trimmed by 4 bases and V by 4 bases; bases with no gene match: 15. Per the germline V gene, CDR1 is LGHNA and CDR2 is YSLEER. CDR3 DNA sequence: TGCGCCAGCAGCCCCCAGGGTGGGCTAGCGGGAGTGGCAGAGACCCAGTACTTC. As protein: CASSPQGGLAGVAETQYF.

The chain links TRBV9 to TRBJ1-1, with D perhaps TRBD1 (5 bases). Per the germline V gene, CDR1 is SGDLS and CDR2 is YYNGEE. This CDR3 spans 14 amino acids. V lost 1 base, J lost 0 bases, and 7 bases lay in between. DNA for the CDR3: TGTGCCAGCAGCGTAAGGGACTTGAACACTGAAGCTTTCTTT. This sequence encodes CASSVRDLNTEAFF.

This clone was seen a handful of times. The chain joins TRBV7-9 to TRBJ1-1, with no clear D. V was shortened by 6 bases and J by 2 bases, with 7 bases between the two germline ends. CDR3 size: 12 residues. Per the germline V gene, CDR1 is SEHNR and CDR2 is FQNEAQ (reference sequence). DNA of the CDR3: TGTGCCAGCAGTGCTGACAACACTGAAGCTTTCTTT. It codes for CASSADNTEAFF.

This clone was counted between two and nine times. CDR3 residues: CASSQLLQETQYF. In nucleotides, the CDR3 is TGTGCCAGCAGCCAATTATTACAAGAGACCCAGTACTTC. The V and J genes are TRBV28 and TRBJ2-5; D not certain. CDR3 length: 13 residues. The V end lost 6 bases, the J end lost 2 bases, and 10 bases lay between the germline ends. In germline, CDR1 is MDHEN, CDR2 SYDVKM.

The chain has TRBV6-6 and TRBJ2-7, with 7 bases aligning to TRBD1. There are 15 residues in the CDR3. The trim removed 8 bases at V and 0 bases at J, leaving 10 bases unmatched. Germline V CDR1 and CDR2: MNHNY, SVGAGI (reference sequence). CDR3 in DNA: TGTGCCAGCGAGATAGACAGGGATAACTCCTACGAGCAGTACTTC. Translating gives CASEIDRDNSYEQYF.

CDR3 loop: CASSQGASSYEQYF. DNA for the CDR3: TGCGCCAGCAGCCAAGGGGCCTCCTCCTACGAGCAGTACTTC. This chain joins TRBV4-3 and TRBJ2-7; unclear D gene. V lost 1 base and J lost 0, with 7 bases in between. The CDR3 has 14 amino acids. CDR1 and CDR2 (germline): LGHNA, YSLEER.

This chain links TRBV5-6 with TRBJ2-1; TRBD2 might be the D (5 bases). With 1 base removed from V and 9 bases from J, the gap between germline ends came to 11 bases. This CDR3 region has 13 residues. Germline CDR1 is SGHDT and CDR2 is YYEEEE. The CDR3 DNA sequence: TGTGCCAGCAGCTTGAGAGAGAGCGGTGAGCAGTTCTTC. Protein: CASSLRESGEQFF.

The rearrangement links TRBV11-2 to TRBJ2-7; D is possibly TRBD2 (6 bases). Germline values: CDR1 SGHAT, CDR2 FQNNGV. The CDR3 has 15 amino acids. Trimming stripped 7 bases from V and 0 bases from J, with 16 bases between. CDR3 nucleotides: TGTGCCAGCACACCTAGCGCGCAGTCCTCCTACGAGCAGTACTTC. The encoded protein is CASTPSAQSSYEQYF.

V and J are TRBV27 and TRBJ2-7, with D possibly TRBD1 on 8 matching bases. CDR1 is MNHEY and CDR2 is SMNVEV in the germline V gene (reference sequence). The length of the CDR3 is 14 residues. V was shortened by 5 bases and J by 1 base, with 12 bases between the two germline ends. DNA of the CDR3: TGTGCCAGCAGTCACAGGGGGGGATCCTACGAGCAGTACTTC. Its protein is CASSHRGGSYEQYF.

Only one count was recorded for this clone. V is TRBV2 and J is TRBJ2-1; 7 bases are shared with TRBD2. The CDR3 consists of 15 residues. The V segment lost 1 base and the J segment 3 bases; nucleotides outside the gene matches: 3. The germline gives CDR1 SNHLY, CDR2 FYNNEI. CDR3 amino acids: CASSEGRGNYNEQFF. The CDR3, as DNA: TGTGCCAGCAGTGAAGGGCGGGGGAACTACAATGAGCAGTTCTTC.

V usage is TRBV7-2 and J usage is TRBJ2-1, with D unclear. Trimming shortened V by 6 bases and J by 8 bases, and 8 bases separated the two germline ends. Germline CDR1 is SGHTA and CDR2 is FQGNSA. CDR3 length: 11 amino acids. As DNA, the CDR3 is TGTGCCAGCAGGGAGCAGGATGAGCAGTTCTTC. Protein: CASREQDEQFF.

The chain combines TRBV6-6 with TRBJ2-7; unclear D gene. Between the trimmed V and J ends, which lost 7 bases and 3 bases, there was a span of 13 bases. Germline CDR1 MNHNY, CDR2 SVGAGI (reference sequence). The CDR3 has 13 residues. The DNA for the CDR3 is TGTGCCAGCAAGGAAAGGGAAAGCTACGAGCAGTACTTC. This sequence encodes CASKERESYEQYF.

This clone was seen a few times. J is TRBJ1-2 and V is TRBV14; TRBD1 might be the D (5 bases). The CDR3 runs to 13 residues. V lost 8 bases, J lost 0 bases, and 10 bases lay in between. CDR1 and CDR2 (germline): SGHDN, FVKESK. The CDR3 here is CASAQGTNYGYTF. In DNA form, the CDR3 reads TGTGCCAGCGCGCAGGGAACTAACTATGGCTACACCTTC.

V usage is TRBV2 and J usage is TRBJ2-5; 7 bases are a match to TRBD1. After removal of 8 bases from V and 2 bases from J, the junction contained 8 bases not matched to a gene. Germline CDR1 SNHLY, CDR2 FYNNEI. CDR3 length: 14 amino acids. CDR3 DNA sequence: TGTGCCAGCGAATCGACAGGGTATCAAGAGACCCAGTACTTC. It encodes CASESTGYQETQYF.

The rearrangement uses TRBV29-1 and TRBJ2-7; no definite D call. The CDR3 is 13 residues long. V lost 4 bases and J lost 5, with 15 bases in between. Germline values: CDR1 SQVTM, CDR2 ANQGSEA. CDR3 DNA: TGCAGCGTTGTGGGTCCTTCCCGGGACGAGCAGTACTTC. It codes for CSVVGPSRDEQYF.

V gene TRBV11-2 combines with J gene TRBJ2-2; D gene uncertain. The V and J ends lost 1 base and 6 bases respectively, with 9 bases between them. The CDR3 covers 14 residues. Germline lookup yields CDR1 SGHAT and CDR2 FQNNGV. The CDR3 is CASSLVRPAGELFF. The CDR3 DNA sequence: TGTGCCAGCAGCTTAGTGAGACCAGCCGGGGAGCTGTTTTTT. The variable domain in full, completed from reference TRBV11-2 and TRBJ2-2, reads EAGVAQSPRYKIIEKRQSVAFWCNPISGHATLYWYQQILGQGPKLLIQFQNNGVVDDSQLPKDRFSAERLKGVDSTLKIQPAKLEDSAVYLCASSLVRPAGELFFGEGSRLTVL.

This clone was counted a few times. This chain uses TRBV5-6 with TRBJ2-1, with a possible D match to TRBD1 (5 bases). CDR3 length equals 12 residues. Trimming took off 3 bases at V and 7 bases at J, with 8 bases between the two ends. Germline CDR1 and CDR2: SGHDT and YYEEEE. CDR3 coding DNA: TGTGCCAGCAGCTGGGGCAGGAATGAGCAGTTCTTC. It codes for CASSWGRNEQFF.

The chain uses TRBV4-3 and TRBJ1-2; TRBD1 matches at 12 bases. The CDR3 totals 15 residues. The junction had 3 bases not matched to a gene; V was cut back by 0 bases and J by 7 bases. Germline V gives CDR1 LGHNA, CDR2 YSLEER. The CDR3 loop reads CASSQDWDRGLGYTF. In DNA form, the CDR3 reads TGCGCCAGCAGCCAAGATTGGGACAGGGGGCTTGGCTACACCTTC.

This chain uses TRBV5-6 with TRBJ2-7, with TRBD1 identical over 9 bases. CDR3 length: 15 residues. Unmatched junction bases numbered 10, after V lost 4 bases and J lost 5 bases. Germline CDR1 is SGHDT and CDR2 is YYEEEE. CDR3 in amino acids: CASSAPGQGYHEQYF. The CDR3 DNA follows: TGTGCCAGCAGCGCGCCGGGACAGGGCTACCACGAGCAGTACTTC.

The V call is TRBV14, the J call TRBJ2-7; D possibly corresponds to TRBD2 (5 bases). The germline gives CDR1 SGHDN, CDR2 FVKESK. The CDR3 covers 15 residues. Trimming pared 3 bases from V and 2 bases from J, leaving 14 bases between. CDR3 bases: TGTGCCAGCAGCCATACTAGTAGGAGAGCCTACGAGCAGTACTTC. This translates into CASSHTSRRAYEQYF.

J is TRBJ2-1 and V is TRBV28; 7 nucleotides agree with TRBD2. J lost 3 bases, V lost 2 bases, and 1 base had no gene match. This CDR3 is built from 14 residues. Per germline, CDR1 MDHEN and CDR2 SYDVKM. The CDR3 region is CASSLLADYNEQFF. CDR3 DNA sequence: TGTGCCAGCAGTTTACTAGCGGACTACAATGAGCAGTTCTTC.

The chain couples TRBV29-1 to TRBJ2-6; 7 bases are shared with TRBD2. The CDR3 extends over 16 amino acids. Per germline, CDR1 SQVTM and CDR2 ANQGSEA. Trimming cost V 2 bases and J 2 bases; bases outside gene matches: 6. The CDR3 sequence: CSVEWSGAPGANVLTF. The CDR3 bases are TGCAGCGTTGAATGGAGCGGGGCACCTGGGGCCAACGTCCTGACTTTC.

This clone was seen only once. CDR3 loop: CASSQDPTGYYGYTF. DNA for the CDR3: TGCGCCAGCAGCCAAGATCCCACAGGGTACTATGGCTACACCTTC. The gene calls are TRBV4-3 and TRBJ1-2; weak D call: TRBD1 (6 bases). V was pared by 0 bases and J by 3 bases, with 11 bases between. In germline, CDR1 is LGHNA, CDR2 YSLEER. The CDR3 runs to 15 residues.

The chain recombines TRBV27 with TRBJ2-7; no clear D gene. V shed 5 bases and J shed 7 bases, with 15 bases lying between them. Germline V gene data show CDR1 as MNHEY and CDR2 as SMNVEV (reference sequence). The CDR3 length is 13 residues. The CDR3 nucleotides read TGTGCCAGCAGTCCCCGAGCGAGGTGGGAGCAGTACTTC. Protein sequence: CASSPRARWEQYF.